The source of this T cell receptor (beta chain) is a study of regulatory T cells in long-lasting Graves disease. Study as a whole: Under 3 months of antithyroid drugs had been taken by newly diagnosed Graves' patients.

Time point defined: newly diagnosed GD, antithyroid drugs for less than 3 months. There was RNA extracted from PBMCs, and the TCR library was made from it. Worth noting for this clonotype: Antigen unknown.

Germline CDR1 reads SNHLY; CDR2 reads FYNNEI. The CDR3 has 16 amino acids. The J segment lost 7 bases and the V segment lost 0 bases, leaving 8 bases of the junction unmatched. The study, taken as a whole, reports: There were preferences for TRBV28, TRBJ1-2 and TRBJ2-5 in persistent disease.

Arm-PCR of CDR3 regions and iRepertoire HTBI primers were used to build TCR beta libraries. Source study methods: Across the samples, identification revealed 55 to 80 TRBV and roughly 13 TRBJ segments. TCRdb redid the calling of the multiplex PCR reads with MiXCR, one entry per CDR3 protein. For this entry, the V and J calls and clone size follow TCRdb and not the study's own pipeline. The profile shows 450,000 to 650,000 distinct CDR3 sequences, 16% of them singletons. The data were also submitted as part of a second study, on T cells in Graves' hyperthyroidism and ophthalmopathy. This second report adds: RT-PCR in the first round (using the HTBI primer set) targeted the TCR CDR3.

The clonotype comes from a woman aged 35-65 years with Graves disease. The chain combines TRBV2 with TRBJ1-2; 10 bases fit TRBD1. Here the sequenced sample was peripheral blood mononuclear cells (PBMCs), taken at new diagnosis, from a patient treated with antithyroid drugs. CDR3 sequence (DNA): TGTGCCAGCAGTGAAGCTGCGACAGGGGGCGCGGCTGGCTACACCTTC. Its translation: CASSEAATGGAAGYTF.